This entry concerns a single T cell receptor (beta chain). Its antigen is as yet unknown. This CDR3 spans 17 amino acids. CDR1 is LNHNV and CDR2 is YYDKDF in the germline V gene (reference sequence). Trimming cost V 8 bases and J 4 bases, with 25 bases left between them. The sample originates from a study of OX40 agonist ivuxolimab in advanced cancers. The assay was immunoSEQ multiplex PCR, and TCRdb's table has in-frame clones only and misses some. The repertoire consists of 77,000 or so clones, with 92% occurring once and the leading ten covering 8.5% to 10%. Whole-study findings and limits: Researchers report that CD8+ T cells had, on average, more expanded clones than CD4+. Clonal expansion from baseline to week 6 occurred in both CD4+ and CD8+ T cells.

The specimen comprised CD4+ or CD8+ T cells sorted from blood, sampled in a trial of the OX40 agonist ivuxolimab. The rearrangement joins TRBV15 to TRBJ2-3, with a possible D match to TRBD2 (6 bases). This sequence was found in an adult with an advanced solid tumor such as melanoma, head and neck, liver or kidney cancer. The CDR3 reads CATSPVGSGTGSDTQYF. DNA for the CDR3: TGTGCCACCTCCCCGGTGGGGTCCGGGACTGGGTCAGATACGCAGTATTTT. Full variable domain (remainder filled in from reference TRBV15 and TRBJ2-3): DAMVIQNPRYQVTQFGKPVTLSCSQTLNHNVMYWYQQKSSQAPKLLFHYYDKDFNNEADTPDNFQSRRPNTSFCFLDIRSPGLGDTAMYLCATSPVGSGTGSDTQYFGPGTRLTVL.